The table lists the clone carrying this T cell receptor beta chain with a count of one. Its cognate antigen is unknown. The data derive from a study of cytomegalovirus exposure and HLA in healthy donors. Trimming at V came to 4 bases and at J to 5 bases, leaving 7 bases not matched to a gene. There are 15 residues in the CDR3. CDR1 is SGHDT, CDR2 YYEEEE, per germline. Findings of the study overall: A later analysis linked a missense variant in DCLRE1C to the trimming of TCR beta V and J genes. Most of the TCR beta V segments (in an earlier analysis) were productive either about 87% or about 30% of the time.

PCR primers comprised 60 Vbeta and 13 Jbeta primers. The method was immunoSEQ multiplex PCR; TCRdb's version includes in-frame clones alone and lacks a portion of them. The table shows some 130,000 clones, with 80% occurring only once. The sequenced material came from PBMCs. The chain recombines TRBV5-6 with TRBJ2-7, with 12 positions matching TRBD1. This TCR was recovered from a man between 25 and 39 years old in good health and CMV-seronegative. The CDR3 here is CASSKGDRGLDEQYF. CDR3 DNA sequence: TGTGCCAGCAGCAAAGGGGACAGGGGGCTCGACGAGCAGTACTTC.